A selection of T cell receptor beta chains follows, all from one sample in a study of molecular identifiers for immune sequencing clone quantification. TCRdb re-called the PCR reads with MiXCR, one entry per CDR3 protein. The sample lists about half a million distinct CDR3 sequences, roughly 24% seen once, with 0.7% to 0.9% in the top ten. The specimen sequenced was naive CD8+ T cells from blood, with Jurkat cell RNA spiked in. The receptors here all came from a human donor in good health. Some libraries in this study had Jurkat cell RNA spiked in. CDR3s include the opening cysteine and the closing phenylalanine or tryptophan. The D gene is left open where the match is weak. Clone size is shown for a subset of rows, as once, few, many or a class of expanded clone.

V	size	J	D	DNA	CDR3
TRBV3-1	NA	TRBJ2-3	NA	TGTGCCAGCAGCCAAGATATCGCCCCAGATACGCAGTATTTT	CASSQDIAPDTQYF
TRBV18	few	TRBJ2-7	TRBD1	TGTGCCAGCTCACCGCTGACAGGGATCTACGAGCAGTACTTC	CASSPLTGIYEQYF
TRBV14	NA	TRBJ2-7	TRBD1	TGTGCCAGCAGCCAAGAGGACAGGAGCTCCTACGAGCAGTACTTC	CASSQEDRSSYEQYF
TRBV28	few	TRBJ2-3	NA	TGTGCCAGCAGTTACAAACTCACAGATACGCAGTATTTT	CASSYKLTDTQYF
TRBV30	NA	TRBJ2-1	NA	TGTGCCTGGAACCTAGCCCCGATCTCCTACAATGAGCAGTTCTTC	CAWNLAPISYNEQFF
TRBV7-9	NA	TRBJ1-2	NA	TGTGCCAGCAGCCCTCCGGGCAGTAGCTATGGCTACACCTTC	CASSPPGSSYGYTF
TRBV4-1	NA	TRBJ2-5	NA	TGCGCCAGCAGCCAAGATCCTGCGCGCGAGACCCAGTACTTC	CASSQDPARETQYF
TRBV20-1	NA	TRBJ2-7	TRBD2	TGCAGTGCTAGAGATTATCAGAGCGGGACCTACGAGCAGTACTTC	CSARDYQSGTYEQYF
TRBV29-1	many	TRBJ2-3	TRBD1	TGCAGCGTTGAAACAGGGGGCTCAGGAGATACGCAGTATTTT	CSVETGGSGDTQYF
TRBV7-9	many	TRBJ1-4	NA	TGTGCCAGCAGCCCCCCAGAGGGGGGCTGGGGTGAAAAACTGTTTTTT	CASSPPEGGWGEKLFF
TRBV7-9	many	TRBJ2-7	NA	TGTGCCAGCAGCTCCCCCGTTGCCGCGGCCTACGAGCAGTACTTC	CASSSPVAAAYEQYF
TRBV11-2	NA	TRBJ2-7	NA	TGTGCCAGCAGCTTAGATCCCGGGACATCCAAGTACGAGCAGTACTTC	CASSLDPGTSKYEQYF
TRBV4-3	many	TRBJ1-3	NA	TGCGCCAGCAGCCAAGAGAGGGCAGGGGGAAACACCATATATTTT	CASSQERAGGNTIYF
TRBV29-1	many	TRBJ1-2	TRBD1	TGCAGCGCCGTCGGACAGGCGGACGGCTACACCTTC	CSAVGQADGYTF
TRBV20-1	NA	TRBJ2-7	TRBD1	TGCAGTGCTAACGACAGGGGGCGAGGGACCTACGAGCAGTACTTC	CSANDRGRGTYEQYF
TRBV11-3	NA	TRBJ1-1	NA	TGTGCCAGCAGCTTCCCAGGCGCCCCTGAAGCTTTCTTT	CASSFPGAPEAFF
TRBV6-2/TRBV6-3	few	TRBJ1-4	NA	TGTGCCAGCAGTTACGCGGAGTCAACTAATGAAAAACTGTTTTTT	CASSYAESTNEKLFF
TRBV20-1	NA	TRBJ2-5	TRBD2	TGCAGTGCTAGTAGACTAGCGGAAATCCAAGAGACCCAGTACTTC	CSASRLAEIQETQYF
TRBV15	few	TRBJ1-5	NA	TGTGCCACCAGCGGGGTGGGGGCGAAGAGCAATCAGCCCCAGCATTTT	CATSGVGAKSNQPQHF
TRBV24-1	few	TRBJ2-1	NA	TGTGCCACCAGTGATTCTCTCGAGCAGTTCTTC	CATSDSLEQFF
TRBV2	NA	TRBJ2-1	NA	TGTGCCAGCAAAGGGCGGGGGCCCTACTCCTACAATGCGCAGTTCTTC	CASKGRGPYSYNAQFF
TRBV19	few	TRBJ2-3	NA	TGTGCCAGCAGGACGGGAGATACGCAGTATTTT	CASRTGDTQYF
TRBV7-9	NA	TRBJ2-1	TRBD2	TGTGCCAGCAGCCCTCGGACTAGCGGGACTATATACAATGAGCAGTTCTTC	CASSPRTSGTIYNEQFF
TRBV7-8	NA	TRBJ1-2	NA	TGTGCCAGCAGCCAGACCAGGTCCTATGGCTACACCTTC	CASSQTRSYGYTF
TRBV20-1	many	TRBJ2-3	NA	TGCAGCCCTTCTTTGGTGGGAGAGGTCGATACGCAGTATTTT	CSPSLVGEVDTQYF
TRBV27	NA	TRBJ1-4	TRBD1	TGTGCCAGCAGTACCCGGACAGGCCTGGGGGCAACTAATGAAAAACTGTTTTTT	CASSTRTGLGATNEKLFF
TRBV12-3/TRBV12-4	few	TRBJ2-2	TRBD2	TGTGCCAGCAGTTCAACCCTAGCGGGGGTAATCAGGGAGCTGTTTTTT	CASSSTLAGVIRELFF
TRBV4-3	few	TRBJ2-5	NA	TGCGCCAGCAGCCAAGATCAGTCGAGGGGTCAAGAGACCCAGTACTTC	CASSQDQSRGQETQYF
TRBV12-3/TRBV12-4	few	TRBJ2-2	NA	TGTGCCAGCAGTTTAGCGCTTAAAGTCACCGGGGAGCTGTTTTTT	CASSLALKVTGELFF
TRBV4-2	few	TRBJ2-3	NA	TGTGCCAGCAGCCAAGATCCTGGTTTGGGTAGGGGATCCACAGATACGCAGTATTTT	CASSQDPGLGRGSTDTQYF
TRBV12-5	few	TRBJ1-5	TRBD1	TGTGCTAGTGCCGATGACAGGGGGCATGGGCGGCAGCCCCAGCATTTT	CASADDRGHGRQPQHF
TRBV19	few	TRBJ1-5	NA	TGTGCCAGTAATTTGGAGAAGAGCAATCAGCCCCAGCATTTT	CASNLEKSNQPQHF
TRBV7-9	NA	TRBJ2-7	NA	TGTGCCAGCAGCTTAGATTCAGTTGGGGCCACCTACGAGCAGTACTTC	CASSLDSVGATYEQYF
TRBV3-1	few	TRBJ2-5	NA	TGTGCCAGCAGCCCGACAGGCTTCAACCAAGAGACCCAGTACTTC	CASSPTGFNQETQYF
TRBV3-1	NA	TRBJ2-7	NA	TGTGCCAGCAGCCAACAGGGGTTCTCCTACGAGCAGTACTTC	CASSQQGFSYEQYF
TRBV7-6	NA	TRBJ2-2	NA	TGTGACAGCAGCTTAGGGCTCCCGAGCACCGGGGAGCTGTTTTTT	CDSSLGLPSTGELFF
TRBV5-6	once	TRBJ1-5	NA	TGTGCCAGCAGCTTGATAAGAAGCAATCAGCCCCAGCATTTT	CASSLIRSNQPQHF
TRBV11-2	few	TRBJ2-2	NA	TGTGCCAGCAGCTTAGACAGGGTCAACACCGGGGAGCTGTTTTTT	CASSLDRVNTGELFF
TRBV20-1	many	TRBJ2-7	NA	TGCAGTGCTAGTTTTAGCGTCCAGGGGGAGCAGTACTTC	CSASFSVQGEQYF
TRBV6-6	NA	TRBJ2-7	NA	TGTGCCAGCAGTTTAACCTTAGTGGCGGAGCACTCCTACGAGCAGTACTTC	CASSLTLVAEHSYEQYF